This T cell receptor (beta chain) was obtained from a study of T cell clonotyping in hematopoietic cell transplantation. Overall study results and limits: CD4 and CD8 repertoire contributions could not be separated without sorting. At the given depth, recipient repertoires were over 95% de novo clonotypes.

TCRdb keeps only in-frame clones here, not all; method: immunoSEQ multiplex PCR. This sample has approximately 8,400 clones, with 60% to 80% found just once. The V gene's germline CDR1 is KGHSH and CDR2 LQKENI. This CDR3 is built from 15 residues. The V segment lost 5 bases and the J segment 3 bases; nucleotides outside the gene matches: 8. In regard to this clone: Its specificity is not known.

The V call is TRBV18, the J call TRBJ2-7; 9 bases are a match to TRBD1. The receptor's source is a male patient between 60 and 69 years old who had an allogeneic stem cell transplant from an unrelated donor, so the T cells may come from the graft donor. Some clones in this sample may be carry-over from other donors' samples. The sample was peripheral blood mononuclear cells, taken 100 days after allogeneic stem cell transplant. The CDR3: CASSAVQGANYEQYF. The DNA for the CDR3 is TGTGCCAGCTCAGCTGTACAGGGGGCTAACTACGAGCAGTACTTC.